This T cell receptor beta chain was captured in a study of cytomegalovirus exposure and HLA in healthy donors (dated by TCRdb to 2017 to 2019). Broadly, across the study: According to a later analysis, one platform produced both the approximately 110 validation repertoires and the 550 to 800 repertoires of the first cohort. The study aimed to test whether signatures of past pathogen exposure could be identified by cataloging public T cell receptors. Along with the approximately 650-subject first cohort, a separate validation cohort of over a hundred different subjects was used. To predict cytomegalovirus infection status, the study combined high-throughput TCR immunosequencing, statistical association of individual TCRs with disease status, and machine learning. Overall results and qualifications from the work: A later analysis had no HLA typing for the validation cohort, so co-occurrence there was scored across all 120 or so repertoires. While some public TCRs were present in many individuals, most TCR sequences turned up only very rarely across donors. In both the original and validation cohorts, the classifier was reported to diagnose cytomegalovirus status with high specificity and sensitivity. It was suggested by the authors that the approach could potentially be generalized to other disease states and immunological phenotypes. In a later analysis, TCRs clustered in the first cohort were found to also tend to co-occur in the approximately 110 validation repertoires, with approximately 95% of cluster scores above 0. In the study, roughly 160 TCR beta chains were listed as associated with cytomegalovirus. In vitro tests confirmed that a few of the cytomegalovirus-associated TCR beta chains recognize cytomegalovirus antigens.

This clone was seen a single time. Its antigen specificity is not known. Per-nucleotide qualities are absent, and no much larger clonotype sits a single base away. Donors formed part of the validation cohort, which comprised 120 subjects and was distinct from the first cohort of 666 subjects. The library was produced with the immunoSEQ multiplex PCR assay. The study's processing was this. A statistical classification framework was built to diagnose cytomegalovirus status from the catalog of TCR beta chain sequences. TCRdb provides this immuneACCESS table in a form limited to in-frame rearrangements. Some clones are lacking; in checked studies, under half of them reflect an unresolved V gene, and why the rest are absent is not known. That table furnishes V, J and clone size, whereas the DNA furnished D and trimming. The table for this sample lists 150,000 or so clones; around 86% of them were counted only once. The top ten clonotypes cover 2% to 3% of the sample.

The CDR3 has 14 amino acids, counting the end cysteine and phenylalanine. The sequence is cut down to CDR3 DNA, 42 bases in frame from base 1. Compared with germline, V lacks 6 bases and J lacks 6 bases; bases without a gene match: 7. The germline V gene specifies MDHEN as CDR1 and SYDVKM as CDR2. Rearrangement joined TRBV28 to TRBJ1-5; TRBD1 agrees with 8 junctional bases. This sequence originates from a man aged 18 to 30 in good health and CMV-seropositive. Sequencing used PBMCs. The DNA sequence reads TGTGCCAGCAGGGTGAACAGGGGGACTCAGCCCCAGCATTTT. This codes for CASRVNRGTQPQHF.